This TCR beta chain was captured in a study of neurological immune-mediated disorders. Findings of the study overall: While HTLV-1-associated myelopathy showed the greatest TCR clonal expansion, multiple sclerosis showed the least, falling below healthy controls. No expanded-clone CDR3 amino acid sequence recurred across subjects, suggesting private TCR-beta repertoires.

Synthesis of cDNA used 5'RACE (with 10-nucleotide random UMIs). TCRdb independently ran MiXCR on the 5' RACE reads; one entry per CDR3 protein. The table has 50,000 to 65,000 distinct CDR3 sequences, under 5.5% seen once. This clonotype has at least ten counts. What it binds is not known. The V gene's germline CDR1 is LGHDT and CDR2 YNNKEL (reference sequence). V was shortened by 0 bases and J by 4 bases, with 15 bases between the two germline ends. This CDR3 is 16 amino acids long. The receptor was isolated from a woman aged 45 to 65 with multiple sclerosis. The gene calls are TRBV3-1 and TRBJ1-2; possibly TRBD1 for D (5 bases). Sequenced: PBMCs. CDR3: CASSQENSGRAYGYTF. DNA for the CDR3: TGTGCCAGCAGCCAAGAGAATTCGGGCAGGGCCTATGGCTACACCTTC.